This TCR beta chain was recorded in a study of a mutant IDH1 vaccine in newly diagnosed glioma. Study-wide background: With temozolomide cycles, or 4-6 weeks after radiotherapy alone, vaccination was started. Most patients had received both radiotherapy and temozolomide, the prior options being radiotherapy, temozolomide, or both. Whole-study results and caveats: Variations in leading peripheral T cell clonotypes appeared to have no connection with pseudoprogression. Of the patients, approximately 93% had vaccine-induced immune responses.

Time point meaning: week 23, last vaccination. Vaccinated patients received 300 ug of mutant IDH1 20-mer peptide per dose, with topical imiquimod. Clones were sequenced by immunoSEQ multiplex PCR, and TCRdb holds only the in-frame ones, with some missing. Here the sample spans approximately 81,000 clones, 65% to 90% being singletons. The sample holds a few counts of this clone. The target antigen is unknown. The CDR3 covers 15 residues. V lost 1 base to trimming and J lost 1 base, with 10 bases between them. Germline loops: CDR1 LGHNA, CDR2 YNFKEQ. The chain has TRBV4-2 and TRBJ1-1; D unresolved. The sequenced sample was PBMCs, obtained from a glioma patient whose treatment included an IDH1 peptide vaccine. The sequence was collected from a man younger than 45 with glioma. Some clones in this sample may be carry-over from other donors' samples. The CDR3 protein is CASSQVYRPNTEAFF. The DNA of the CDR3 is TGTGCCAGCAGCCAAGTTTATCGGCCGAACACTGAAGCTTTCTTT.